These 10 T cell receptor beta chains came from one sample sequenced in a study of T cell repertoires in cytomegalovirus infection. TCRdb ran MiXCR on the reads and lists one entry per CDR3 protein. The table has around 290,000 distinct CDR3 sequences, roughly 24% seen once. The source material was PBMCs. The receptor set was obtained from a human donor in good health (CMV status not recorded). Some clones in this sample may be carry-over from other donors' samples.

The chain joins TRBV5-4 to TRBJ2-7, with unresolved D. Germline V gene sequence: CDR1 SGHNT, CDR2 YYREEE (reference sequence). The CDR3 has 13 amino acids. Trimming cost V 4 bases and J 4 bases, with 12 bases left between them. In DNA, the CDR3 is TGTGCCAGCAGCCCGGTTGAGAAGTACGAGCAGTACTTC. It translates to CASSPVEKYEQYF.

This clonotype was recorded at least ten times. The chain is built from TRBV7-6 and TRBJ1-2; unclear D gene. The length of the CDR3 is 16 residues. V gave up 5 bases and J gave up 0 bases, with 16 bases separating them. Per the germline V gene, CDR1 is SGHVS and CDR2 is FNYEAQ. The CDR3, as DNA: TGTGCCAGCAGCCCGATGGGCAGGAGTCCTAACTATGGCTACACCTTC. Translated: CASSPMGRSPNYGYTF.

The gene calls are TRBV19 and TRBJ2-2; weak D call: TRBD1 (6 bases). V was clipped by 9 bases and J by 5 bases, with 10 bases between them. The germline gives CDR1 LNHDA, CDR2 SQIVND (reference sequence). The CDR3 runs to 12 residues. CDR3 sequence: CASNRVTGELFF. The CDR3 nucleotides are TGTGCCAGCAACAGGGTGACCGGGGAGCTGTTTTTT. The variable domain in full, with the rest retrieved from reference TRBV19 and TRBJ2-2, is DGGITQSPKYLFRKEGQNVTLSCEQNLNHDAMYWYRQDPGQGLRLIYYSQIVNDFQKGDIAEGYSVSREKKESFPLTVTSAQKNPTAFYLCASNRVTGELFFGEGSRLTVL.

This clonotype was seen a handful of times. The chain employs TRBV7-6 and TRBJ1-1, with TRBD1 matching 7 bases. The length of the CDR3 is 15 residues. V lost 0 bases, J lost 4 bases, and 5 bases stayed unmatched. Germline CDR1 reads SGHVS; CDR2 reads FNYEAQ. The CDR3 region has the DNA TGTGCCAGCAGCTTAGCCGACAGGGCGGGCACTGAAGCTTTCTTT. This gives the protein CASSLADRAGTEAFF. The variable domain in full, completed from reference TRBV7-6 and TRBJ1-1, reads GAGVSQSPRYKVTKRGQDVALRCDPISGHVSLYWYRQALGQGPEFLTYFNYEAQQDKSGLPNDRFSAERPEGSISTLTIQRTEQRDSAMYRCASSLADRAGTEAFFGQGTRLTVV.

V gene TRBV7-6 combines with J gene TRBJ2-1, with D uncertain. Per the germline V gene, CDR1 is SGHVS and CDR2 is FNYEAQ. V gave up 3 bases and J gave up 0 bases, with 12 bases separating them. The CDR3 sequence is 16 residues long. The CDR3 nucleotides are TGTGCCAGCAGCTTTAGTGGCCTGAGCTCCTACAATGAGCAGTTCTTC. Its translation: CASSFSGLSSYNEQFF.

The rearrangement uses TRBV19 and TRBJ1-5, with TRBD1 identical over 7 bases. CDR1 and CDR2 from the germline V gene are LNHDA and SQIVND (reference sequence). The CDR3 is 14 residues long. V lost 4 bases, J lost 4 bases, and 4 bases stayed unmatched. The CDR3 loop reads CASSSGQANQPQHF. For the CDR3, the DNA is TGTGCCAGTAGTAGCGGACAGGCGAATCAGCCCCAGCATTTT.

This clonotype showed up just a few times. V and J are TRBV6-1 and TRBJ2-3; D possibly matches TRBD1 or TRBD2 (5 bases each). In germline, CDR1 is MNHNS, CDR2 SASEGT. The CDR3 loop spans 16 amino acids. Trimming took 1 base from V and 2 from J, leaving 13 bases between them. CDR3 protein: CASSEGVGVNTDTQYF. In nucleotides, the CDR3 is TGTGCCAGCAGTGAAGGGGTGGGGGTCAACACAGATACGCAGTATTTT.

This clonotype was picked up a small number of times. The rearrangement joins TRBV28 to TRBJ2-1, with 13 nucleotides matching TRBD2. Germline values: CDR1 MDHEN, CDR2 SYDVKM. The length of the CDR3 is 15 residues. The V segment lost 6 bases and the J segment 7 bases; nucleotides outside the gene matches: 6. CDR3 region: CASRLAGGSRNEQFF. CDR3 sequence (DNA): TGTGCCAGCAGACTAGCGGGGGGGTCGAGGAATGAGCAGTTCTTC.

This rearrangement joins TRBV29-1 to TRBJ1-5; 7 bases line up with TRBD1. The CDR3 is 13 residues long. Trimming at V came to 6 bases and at J to 3 bases, leaving 5 bases not matched to a gene. Looked up from germline, CDR1 is SQVTM and CDR2 is ANQGSEA. The CDR3 DNA follows: TGCAGCGTCAGGGGACAGACCAATCAGCCCCAGCATTTT. It encodes CSVRGQTNQPQHF.

This clonotype appeared many times. This rearrangement joins TRBV7-2 to TRBJ2-1; D is possibly TRBD1 (6 bases). CDR3 length equals 15 residues. V was trimmed by 6 bases and J by 7 bases, leaving 19 bases between them. Germline V CDR1 and CDR2: SGHTA, FQGNSA. CDR3 protein: CASSSGTRSSNEQFF. The CDR3 region has the DNA TGTGCCAGCAGTTCCGGGACAAGGAGCTCGAATGAGCAGTTCTTC.